This TCR beta chain was observed in a study of blood T cell repertoires in COVID-19. Study-level information: COVID-19 samples from acute and convalescent phases originated in the United States, Italy and Spain. The cDNA or gDNA used as material had been derived from T cells, B-cell-depleted T cells, or PBMCs.

How the authors handled the data: Estimation of nucleated cell counts was performed using reference gene primer amplification. Method: immunoSEQ multiplex PCR; TCRdb's copy keeps in-frame clones and lacks some. V, J and clone size reflect that table, while D and trimming were determined from the DNA. The sample lists around 150,000 clones, 80% occurring once. There are 17 residues in the CDR3. J was trimmed by 4 bases and V by 2 bases; bases with no gene match: 8. CDR1 is LNHDA and CDR2 is SQIVND in the germline V gene (reference sequence). The rearrangement uses TRBV19 and TRBJ2-3, with TRBD1 identical over 11 bases. The sequenced sample consisted of peripheral blood. The clonotype originates from a woman aged 50 to 65 with acute or convalescent COVID-19. CDR3 residues: CASSIMGQGVEADTQYF. CDR3 sequence (DNA): TGTGCCAGTAGTATAATGGGACAGGGGGTCGAGGCAGATACGCAGTATTTT.